These T cell receptor beta chains were read from a single sample in a study of long-term antiretroviral therapy in people with HIV. Here immunoSEQ multiplex PCR was the method, and the copy in TCRdb shows in-frame clones only, minus some. Of roughly 24,000 clones listed, about 85% are singletons. Source: unsorted PBMCs, taken 1.6 years after starting antiretroviral therapy. The source is a man between 35 and 55 years old with HIV. The CDR3 runs from the conserved cysteine through the conserved F or W. The D gene is left open where the match is weak. Part of the rows lack a size; the others show once, few, many or a class for expanded clones.

d_gene: TRBD2; v_gene: TRBV14; abundance: -; j_gene: TRBJ2-1; CDR3aa: CASSLRLARSQFF; CDR3nt: TGTGCCAGCAGCCTCAGACTAGCCCGCTCGCAGTTCTTC
d_gene: -; v_gene: TRBV4-1; abundance: -; j_gene: TRBJ1-1; CDR3aa: CASSQEALMNTEAFF; CDR3nt: TGCGCCAGCAGCCAAGAGGCGCTCATGAACACTGAAGCTTTCTTT
d_gene: -; v_gene: TRBV6-5; abundance: -; j_gene: TRBJ1-1; CDR3aa: CASSYSNTEAFF; CDR3nt: TGTGCCAGCAGTTACAGCAACACTGAAGCTTTCTTT
d_gene: -; v_gene: TRBV6-5; abundance: -; j_gene: TRBJ2-7; CDR3aa: CASSFRGEQYF; CDR3nt: TGTGCCAGCAGTTTCAGGGGCGAGCAGTACTTC
d_gene: TRBD1; v_gene: TRBV6-1; abundance: once; j_gene: TRBJ1-2; CDR3aa: CASGQGIYGYTF; CDR3nt: TGTGCCAGCGGACAGGGTATCTATGGCTACACCTTC
d_gene: TRBD1; v_gene: TRBV2; abundance: -; j_gene: TRBJ1-1; CDR3aa: CASSPGQGGLLAFF; CDR3nt: TGTGCCAGCAGCCCCGGACAGGGGGGTTTGTTGGCTTTCTTT
d_gene: -; v_gene: TRBV5-1; abundance: -; j_gene: TRBJ1-1; CDR3aa: CASHQGGLDTEAFF; CDR3nt: TGCGCCAGCCACCAGGGAGGTTTGGACACTGAAGCTTTCTTT
d_gene: TRBD1; v_gene: TRBV10-3; abundance: -; j_gene: TRBJ2-7; CDR3aa: CAISDSRDRASYEQYF; CDR3nt: TGTGCCATCAGTGACTCTAGGGACAGGGCATCCTACGAGCAGTACTTC
d_gene: -; v_gene: TRBV4-1; abundance: -; j_gene: TRBJ1-2; CDR3aa: CASSQGAQGSYGYTF; CDR3nt: TGCGCCAGCAGCCAAGGAGCCCAGGGGAGCTATGGCTACACCTTC
d_gene: TRBD1; v_gene: TRBV29-1; abundance: -; j_gene: TRBJ1-2; CDR3aa: CSVERPGGPQSYGYTF; CDR3nt: TGCAGCGTTGAAAGGCCAGGGGGGCCCCAAAGCTATGGCTACACCTTC
d_gene: -; v_gene: TRBV6-4; abundance: -; j_gene: TRBJ1-4; CDR3aa: CASRFSLQNEKLFF; CDR3nt: TGTGCCAGCCGTTTCTCACTTCAAAATGAAAAACTGTTTTTT
d_gene: -; v_gene: TRBV2; abundance: -; j_gene: TRBJ2-3; CDR3aa: CASSGFGTSGRAADTQYF; CDR3nt: TGTGCCAGCAGTGGATTCGGGACGTCCGGCAGGGCAGCAGATACGCAGTATTTT
d_gene: -; v_gene: TRBV30; abundance: -; j_gene: TRBJ2-7; CDR3aa: CAWSTGGGKYEQYF; CDR3nt: TGTGCATGGAGCACTGGGGGGGGCAAGTACGAGCAGTACTTC
d_gene: -; v_gene: TRBV27; abundance: -; j_gene: TRBJ2-7; CDR3aa: CASSIFPGTNYEQYF; CDR3nt: TGTGCCAGCAGTATATTCCCCGGGACAAACTACGAGCAGTACTTC
d_gene: -; v_gene: TRBV6-5; abundance: -; j_gene: TRBJ2-2; CDR3aa: CASSTTGVTGELFF; CDR3nt: TGTGCCAGCAGTACCACGGGGGTAACCGGGGAGCTGTTTTTT
d_gene: -; v_gene: TRBV5-6; abundance: -; j_gene: TRBJ2-7; CDR3aa: CASSFGTVPSVQYF; CDR3nt: TGTGCCAGCAGCTTCGGGACGGTCCCTAGTGTGCAGTACTTC